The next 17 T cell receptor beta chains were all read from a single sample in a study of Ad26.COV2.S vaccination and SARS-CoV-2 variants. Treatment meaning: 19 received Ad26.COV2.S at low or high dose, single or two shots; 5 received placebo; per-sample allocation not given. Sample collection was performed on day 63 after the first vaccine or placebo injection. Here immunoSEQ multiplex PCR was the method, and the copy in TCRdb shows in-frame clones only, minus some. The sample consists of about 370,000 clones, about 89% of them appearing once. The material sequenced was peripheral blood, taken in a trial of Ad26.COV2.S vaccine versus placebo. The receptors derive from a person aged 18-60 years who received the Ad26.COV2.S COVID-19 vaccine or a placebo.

CDR3 in DNA: TGTGCCAGCAGTTACTCGCGGGTCTCCTCTGGAAACACCATATATTTT. Its protein is CASSYSRVSSGNTIYF. The V and J genes are TRBV6-5 and TRBJ1-3, with D unclear. Per the germline V gene, CDR1 is MNHEY and CDR2 is SVGAGI. V was trimmed by 0 bases and J by 0 bases, leaving 9 bases between them. The CDR3 is 16 amino acids.

The CDR3 DNA reads TGTGCCAGCAGTGCGGCCGGGACAGGGAACTACGAGCAGTACTTC. Its protein product is CASSAAGTGNYEQYF. This chain links TRBV27 with TRBJ2-7; 9 bases line up with TRBD1. Germline CDR1 and CDR2: MNHEY and SMNVEV (reference sequence). The CDR3 runs to 15 residues. The J segment lost 3 bases and the V segment lost 5 bases, leaving 8 bases of the junction unmatched.

CDR3 DNA sequence: TGTGCCAGAAGCTTGGGTTTAGGGAGGGGGGACACTGAAGCTTTCTTT. It yields the protein CARSLGLGRGDTEAFF. The V gene is TRBV5-3, the J gene TRBJ1-1; the D gene is possibly TRBD1 (6 bases). TRBV5-3 is recorded as an ORF, its role being uncertain. V was trimmed by 0 bases and J by 3 bases, leaving 15 bases between them. CDR3 length: 16 residues.

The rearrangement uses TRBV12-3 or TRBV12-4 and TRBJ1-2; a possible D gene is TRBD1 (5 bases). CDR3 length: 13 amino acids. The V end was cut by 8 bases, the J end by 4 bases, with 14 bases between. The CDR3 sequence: CASRRAGSYGYTF. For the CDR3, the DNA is TGTGCCAGCCGGCGCGCAGGGAGCTATGGCTACACCTTC.

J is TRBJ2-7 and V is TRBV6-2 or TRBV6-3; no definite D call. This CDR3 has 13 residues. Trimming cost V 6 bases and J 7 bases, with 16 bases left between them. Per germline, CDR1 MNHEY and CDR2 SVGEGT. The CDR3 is CASSRPDGREQYF. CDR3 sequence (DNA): TGTGCCAGCAGCCGACCAGACGGGCGGGAGCAGTACTTC.

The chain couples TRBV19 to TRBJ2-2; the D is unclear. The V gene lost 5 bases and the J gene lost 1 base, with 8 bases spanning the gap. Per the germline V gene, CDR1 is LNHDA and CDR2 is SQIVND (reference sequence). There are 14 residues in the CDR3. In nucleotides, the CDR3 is TGTGCCAGTAGTTTTAACCAGAACACCGGGGAGCTGTTTTTT. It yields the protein CASSFNQNTGELFF. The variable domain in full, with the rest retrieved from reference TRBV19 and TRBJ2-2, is DGGITQSPKYLFRKEGQNVTLSCEQNLNHDAMYWYRQDPGQGLRLIYYSQIVNDFQKGDIAEGYSVSREKKESFPLTVTSAQKNPTAFYLCASSFNQNTGELFFGEGSRLTVL.

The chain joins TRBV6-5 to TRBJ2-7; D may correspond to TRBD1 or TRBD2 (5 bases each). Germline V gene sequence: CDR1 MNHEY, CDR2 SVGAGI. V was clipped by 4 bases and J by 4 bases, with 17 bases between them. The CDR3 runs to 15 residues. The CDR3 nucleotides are TGTGCCAGCAGTTCCAAGCCCGGGACCTCATACGAGCAGTACTTC. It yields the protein CASSSKPGTSYEQYF.

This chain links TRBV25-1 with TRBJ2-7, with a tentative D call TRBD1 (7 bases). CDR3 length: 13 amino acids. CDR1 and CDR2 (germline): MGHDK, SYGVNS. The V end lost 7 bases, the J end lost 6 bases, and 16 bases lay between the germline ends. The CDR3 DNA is TGTGCCAGCACCCCGCGACAGGGAGGCGAGCAGTACTTC. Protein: CASTPRQGGEQYF.

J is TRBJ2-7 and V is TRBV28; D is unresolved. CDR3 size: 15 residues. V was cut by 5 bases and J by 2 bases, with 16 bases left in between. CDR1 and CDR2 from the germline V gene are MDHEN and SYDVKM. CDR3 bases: TGTGCCAGCAGTCATAGGAAAGGCGCGACCTACGAGCAGTACTTC. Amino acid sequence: CASSHRKGATYEQYF.

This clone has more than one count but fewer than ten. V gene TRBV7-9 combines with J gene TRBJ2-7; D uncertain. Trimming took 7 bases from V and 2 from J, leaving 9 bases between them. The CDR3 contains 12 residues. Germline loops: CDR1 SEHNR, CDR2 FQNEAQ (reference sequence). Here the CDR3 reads CASTNHPYEQYF. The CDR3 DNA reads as TGTGCCAGCACCAACCACCCCTACGAGCAGTACTTC.

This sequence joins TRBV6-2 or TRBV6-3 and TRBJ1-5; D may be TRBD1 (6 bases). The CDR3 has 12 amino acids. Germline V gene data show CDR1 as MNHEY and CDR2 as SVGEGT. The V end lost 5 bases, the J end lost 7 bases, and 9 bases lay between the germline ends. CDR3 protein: CASSHRAQPQHF. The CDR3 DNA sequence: TGTGCCAGCAGTCACAGGGCACAGCCCCAGCATTTT.

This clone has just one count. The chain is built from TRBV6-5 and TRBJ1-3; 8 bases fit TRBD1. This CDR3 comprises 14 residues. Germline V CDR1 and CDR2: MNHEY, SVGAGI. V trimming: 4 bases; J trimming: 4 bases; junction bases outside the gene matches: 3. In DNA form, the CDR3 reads TGTGCCAGCAGTTTCAGGGGGCTCGGAAACACCATATATTTT. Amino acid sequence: CASSFRGLGNTIYF.

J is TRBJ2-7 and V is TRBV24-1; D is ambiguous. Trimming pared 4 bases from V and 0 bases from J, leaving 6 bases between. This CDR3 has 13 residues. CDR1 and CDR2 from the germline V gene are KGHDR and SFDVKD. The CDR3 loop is CATSDVSSYEQYF. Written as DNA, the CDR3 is TGTGCCACCAGTGACGTGAGCTCCTACGAGCAGTACTTC.

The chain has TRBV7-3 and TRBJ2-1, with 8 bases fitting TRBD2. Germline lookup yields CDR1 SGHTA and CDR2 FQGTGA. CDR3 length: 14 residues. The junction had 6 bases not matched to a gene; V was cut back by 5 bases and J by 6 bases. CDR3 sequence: CASSPQREPNEQFF. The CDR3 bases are TGTGCCAGCAGCCCCCAGCGGGAGCCCAATGAGCAGTTCTTC.

The CDR3 region is CASSPVPSYEQYF. For the CDR3, the DNA is TGTGCCAGCAGCCCGGTGCCGTCCTACGAGCAGTACTTC. The chain has TRBV11-3 and TRBJ2-7; unclear D gene. V shed 5 bases and J shed 1 base, with 9 bases lying between them. CDR3 length equals 13 residues. Looked up from germline, CDR1 is SGHNT and CDR2 is YENEEA.

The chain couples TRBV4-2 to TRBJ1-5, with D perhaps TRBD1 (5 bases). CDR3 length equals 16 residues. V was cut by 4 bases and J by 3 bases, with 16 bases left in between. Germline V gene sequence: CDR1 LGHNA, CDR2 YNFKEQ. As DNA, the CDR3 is TGTGCCAGCAGCCCTGCTGGGCAGGGCAACAATCAGCCCCAGCATTTT. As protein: CASSPAGQGNNQPQHF.

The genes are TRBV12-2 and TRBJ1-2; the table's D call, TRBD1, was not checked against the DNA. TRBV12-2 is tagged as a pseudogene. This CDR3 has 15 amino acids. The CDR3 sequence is CASPRDRRPGYGYTF. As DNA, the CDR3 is TGTGCAAGCCCGCGGGACAGACGGCCGGGCTATGGCTACACCTTC.